Sequencing of this T cell receptor (beta chain) was carried out in a study of cytomegalovirus exposure and HLA in healthy donors (TCRdb year 2017). Study-level background: According to an earlier analysis of several hundred of the donors, about 179 million T cells yielded roughly 110 million unique TCR beta sequences and around 280 Gb of sequence data. An early release that covered more than 550 HLA-typed donors contained approximately 300 gigabases of sequencing data and 85 million to 100 million unique TCR sequences. Of the approximately 400 genotyped donors, over 65% fell in the genetic ancestry cluster associated with self-reported Caucasian donors. The study was designed to test whether signatures of past pathogen exposure could be identified by cataloging public T cell receptors. The study profiled the T cell repertoires of hundreds of subjects by immunosequencing and related them to cytomegalovirus serostatus. In addition to the first cohort of roughly 670 subjects, a separate validation cohort of 120 different subjects was used. To predict cytomegalovirus infection status, the study combined high-throughput TCR immunosequencing, statistical association of individual TCRs with disease status, and machine learning. In a later analysis, previously published TCR beta repertoires from several hundred donors were re-analyzed and high-resolution HLA genotyping was added so that TCR occurrence patterns could be studied. Rather than drawing on any new phenotypic data, the later analysis identified candidate immune exposures from TCR beta sequences and the way those sequences occurred across donors. An earlier analysis of roughly 580 of the donors used high-throughput TCR beta sequencing to judge whether each TCR beta V gene segment behaved as functional or pseudogenic. Alongside the repertoire data, information on donor age, sex, ethnicity and CMV serostatus was compiled. A later genetic analysis used genome-wide SNP genotypes for about three fifths of the roughly 700 donors, treating that subset as a discovery cohort. All discovery cohort repertoires had been generated using a single sequencing platform. HLA typing included class I and class II loci at four-digit resolution. Typing coverage varied by locus: about 629-630 donors for A, B, C, DRB1 and DQB1; roughly 500 for DQA1; around 610 for DPA1; approximately 490 for DPB1. A handful of DR-DQ haplotypes were handled as single units for association and clustering because linkage in the cohort was strong. Across about 370 genotyped donors of the cohort, an average of roughly 250,000 unique TCR beta nucleotide sequences per donor were sequenced, and roughly 18% of those sequences were non-productive.

The library was made by the immunoSEQ multiplex PCR assay. A mixture of 60 forward primers for TCR Vbeta segments and 13 reverse primers for TCR Jbeta segments was used in the multiplex PCR. Amplification of the CDR3 region of rearranged TCR beta genes was performed with a multiplex PCR assay on genomic DNA. Amplified TCR beta libraries were sequenced as 87-base-pair reads on the Illumina HiSeq System. The study's processing was this. A later analysis tallied 75 million to 95 million unique TCR beta chains across the 666 repertoires, and about 12 million of those chains were shared by two or more donors. A nearest-neighbor algorithm error-corrected the raw reads and collapsed the reads into unique sequences, merging closely related sequences to remove PCR and sequencing errors. CDR3 sequences were aligned to IMGT reference sequences to assign V, D and J gene segments. For a sequence to be retained, at least a six-nucleotide match to both a V gene segment and a J gene segment was required. Rearrangements were classified as productive when the CDR3 lacked stop codons and remained in frame with V and J, and all other rearrangements were classified as non-productive. Following IMGT convention, CDR3 was defined as the stretch from the second conserved V-encoded cysteine to the conserved J-encoded phenylalanine. Sequences without an unambiguous match to a single V gene segment were excluded from the earlier analysis of about 640 of the donors. An earlier analysis of 587 of the donors classified V segments as functional when productive rearrangements were above 56.7% and as segregating when the standard deviation between donors was above 5%. A statistical classification framework was developed to diagnose cytomegalovirus status using the catalog of TCR beta chain sequences. In a later analysis, TCR nucleotide sequences were compared against IMGT/GENE-DB human TR gene sequences so that V and J genes could be assigned. A later analysis assigned CDR3 sequences and most-parsimonious VDJ recombination scenarios with the TCRdist pipeline. In a later analysis, each TCR beta chain was defined by its CDR3 amino acid sequence together with its V-gene family, and reads lacking a unique V-gene family were excluded. In a later analysis, several hundred highly shared, low-generation-probability nucleotide sequences were removed to address suspected cross-contamination and a sequencing artifact. For each public chain, a later analysis derived a clonal expansion index from normalized ranks of inferred template counts within each repertoire. Generation probabilities in a later analysis came from a VDJ recombination model fitted to out-of-frame rearrangements, and those results were checked against IGoR. A later analysis scored TCR-TCR, TCR-HLA and TCR-CMV co-occurrence with hypergeometric tests, applying a repertoire-size bias correction to TCR pairs. In a later analysis, false discovery rates were estimated by permuting HLA or CMV assignments 20 times. In a later analysis, co-occurring TCRs were grouped with DBSCAN, and TCRdist sequence similarity was added when clustering was performed within HLA-allele-positive subsets. Repertoires with fewer than 30,000 or more than 120,000 public chains, plus five repertoires with anomalous nucleotide sharing, were excluded from co-occurrence clustering. The table was pulled from immuneACCESS by TCRdb, which kept in-frame rearrangements only. Such tables lose some clones; where checked, under half of the loss comes from unresolved V genes, and the rest has no known cause. V, J and clone size reflect that table, while D and trimming were determined from the DNA. Within this sample are 280,000 or so clones, with 85% to 90% of them counted one time only. The ten largest clones take up about 2.3% of the sample.

General findings and caveats noted by the study authors: In a later analysis, HLA-associated TCR beta chains showed more clonal expansion and lower generation probabilities than non-associated chains that were equally common. In a later genetic analysis, fewer N-insertions in productive TCRs were reported among donors in an Asian-associated ancestry cluster than the 666-donor mean. An association between a missense DCLRE1C variant and V-gene and J-gene trimming of TCR beta chains was found in a later genetic analysis and replicated in an independent cohort. In the study, about 150 TCR beta chains were listed as associated with cytomegalovirus. A further reported finding was that TCR beta sequences accurately predicted the HLA-A and HLA-B alleles for most subjects in the first cohort. Cytomegalovirus status was reported to be diagnosed by the classifier with high specificity and sensitivity in both the original and validation cohorts. In vitro tests confirmed that three of the cytomegalovirus-associated TCR beta chains recognize cytomegalovirus antigens. Presence/absence analyses assumed roughly uniform sequencing depth across donors, an assumption that may not hold. The only immune exposure information available for the cohort was CMV serostatus. This cohort had only TCR beta chains sequenced, and the lack of alpha or paired-chain data limited which features could be detected. Because the 87-base-pair reads could not distinguish some IMGT-functional V segments, including TRBV6-2 and TRBV6-3, those segments were excluded. According to a later analysis, parvovirus B19, influenza, CMV and Epstein-Barr virus appeared linked to several top co-occurrence clusters. According to a later analysis, most CMV-associated TCR beta chains appeared to be HLA-restricted, and the HLA associations seemed to be driven largely by CMV exposure. While some public TCRs were present in many individuals, most TCR sequences turned up only very rarely across donors. Because counts were too low, roughly 18 rarely observed V segments, including chromosome 9 orphons, were left out of the earlier analysis of about 500 of the donors. Because HLA typing was missing for some donors at each locus, association tests included only the typed subset. A later analysis associated roughly 17,000 TCR beta sequences with specific HLA alleles at a false discovery rate of 0.05. The authors suggested that the approach could potentially be generalized to other disease states and immunological phenotypes. Assigning TCR associations to individual alleles was difficult when HLA alleles, especially DR and DQ, strongly co-occurred. Correlated functional status among segregating V segments might reflect linkage disequilibrium, but an unknown experimental factor could not be ruled out. In a later analysis, TCR association rates were found to vary across HLA loci, with the most associated TCRs seen for DRB1 alleles and the fewest for HLA-C alleles. A cluster of highly shared sequence variants was judged likely to represent a technical artifact of the sequencing pipeline. Broadly in line with IMGT annotations, most TCR beta V segments showed up in productive rearrangements about 87% or about 30% of the time in an earlier analysis of around 600 of the donors.

The germline V gene encodes CDR1 LNHDA and CDR2 SQIVND (reference sequence). Measured from the cysteine to the phenylalanine, the CDR3 is 16 residues long. Solely the CDR3 DNA is kept, with 48 bases framed from the first base. Deletion took 2 bases off V and 0 bases off J, with a span of 8 bases between the germline ends. The cohort comprised around 690 healthy bone marrow donors. Cohort members were all nominally healthy when sampled, although unrecorded immune exposures were likely present. The donor was CMV seronegative and was included in the group of under 450 seronegative cohort members. A peripheral blood sample was collected from each donor, and TCR beta sequencing was performed on peripheral blood mononuclear cells. Genomic DNA was extracted from the blood cell samples with the Qiagen DNeasy Blood Extraction Kit. Comments on this clone: The target of this receptor is not known. No base quality values were provided; no much bigger clone lies one nucleotide off.

Here the chain combines TRBV19 and TRBJ2-6, with the D gene too uncertain to name. The source is a woman aged 18-29 years in good health and CMV-seronegative. Sample: PBMCs. The CDR3 loop reads CASSITRGSGANVLTF. The nucleotides are TGTGCCAGTAGTATAACCCGAGGCTCTGGGGCCAACGTCCTGACTTTC.